The 10 T cell receptor beta chains in this list originate from one sample, sequenced in a study of T cell repertoires in ileal Crohn's disease. Profiling relied on immunoSEQ multiplex PCR, and the TCRdb table lists in-frame clones only, not all of them. Among over 10,000 clones, about 70% were seen once, and the ten largest hold about 9%. The time point: neoterminal ileum biopsy at postoperative endoscopy, about 6 months after surgery. Sequenced sample: ileal tissue. The receptors shown here come from an adult with Crohn's disease.

The CDR3 protein is CASSPRQGRETQYF. As DNA, the CDR3 is TGTGCCAGCAGTCCTAGACAGGGACGAGAGACCCAGTACTTC. The chain couples TRBV27 to TRBJ2-5; 7 bases agree with TRBD1. Germline CDR1 MNHEY, CDR2 SMNVEV (reference sequence). The CDR3 runs to 14 residues. Trimming removed 5 bases from V and 4 bases from J; junction bases left unmatched: 7.

This chain connects TRBV5-4 to TRBJ2-2, with D possibly TRBD2 on 6 matching bases. The length of the CDR3 is 14 residues. Germline CDR1 is SGHNT and CDR2 is YYREEE (reference sequence). Trimming left V 1 base short and J 7 bases short, with 11 bases between. The CDR3 sequence: CASSLFGGGGELFF. In DNA, the CDR3 is TGTGCCAGCAGCTTGTTTGGGGGAGGCGGGGAGCTGTTTTTT.

The V call is TRBV7-2, the J call TRBJ1-1, with 7 bases aligning to TRBD1. CDR1 is SGHTA and CDR2 is FQGNSA in the germline V gene. The junction had 5 bases not matched to a gene; V was cut back by 3 bases and J by 7 bases. The CDR3 sequence is 13 residues long. CDR3 region: CASSFGQAYEAFF. The CDR3 coding sequence is TGTGCCAGCAGCTTCGGACAGGCCTATGAAGCTTTCTTT.

V and J are TRBV19 and TRBJ2-2; D uncertain. The V end lost 5 bases, the J end lost 3 bases, and 16 bases lay between the germline ends. CDR1 and CDR2 (germline): LNHDA, SQIVND (reference sequence). The CDR3 has 16 amino acids. CDR3: CASSSSLGTYTGELFF. The CDR3 nucleotides read TGTGCCAGTAGTTCTAGTTTGGGAACCTACACCGGGGAGCTGTTTTTT.

This chain uses TRBV6-4 with TRBJ1-1; D is perhaps TRBD1 (5 bases). The V gene's germline CDR1 is MRHNA and CDR2 SNTAGT. V was trimmed by 6 bases and J by 2 bases, leaving 13 bases between them. CDR3 length equals 14 residues. In DNA form, the CDR3 reads TGTGCCAGCAGGCCGGGACCGCGTAACACTGAAGCTTTCTTT. Its translation is CASRPGPRNTEAFF.

This rearrangement joins TRBV6-1 to TRBJ1-2; no firm D call. Per germline, CDR1 MNHNS and CDR2 SASEGT. Trimming removed 0 bases at V and 7 bases at J, with 9 bases between. The CDR3 contains 13 residues. This chain's CDR3 is CASSEAQDLGYTF. As DNA, the CDR3 is TGTGCCAGCAGTGAAGCGCAAGATCTTGGCTACACCTTC.

The gene calls are TRBV19 and TRBJ2-5; D may be TRBD2 (5 bases). CDR1 and CDR2 (germline): LNHDA, SQIVND (reference sequence). The germline V and J ends were trimmed by 6 bases and 2 bases, with 13 bases remaining between them. The CDR3 covers 14 residues. The CDR3, as DNA: TGTGCCAGTAGCGCCCGGGAACATCAAGAGACCCAGTACTTC. It specifies CASSAREHQETQYF.

A few counts support this clone. In DNA, the CDR3 is TGTGCCAGCAGTGCCGACGGACAGGGGGTCTATGGCTACACCTTC. Translating gives CASSADGQGVYGYTF. V usage is TRBV6-6 and J usage is TRBJ1-2; 10 bases fit TRBD1. With V trimmed by 5 bases and J by 4 bases, 7 bases remained unmatched. The CDR3 spans 15 residues. CDR1 is MNHNY and CDR2 is SVGAGI in the germline V gene (reference sequence).

The genes are TRBV25-1 and TRBJ2-5; 10 bases agree with TRBD2. Germline lookup yields CDR1 MGHDK and CDR2 SYGVNS. CDR3 length: 16 residues. V shed 2 bases and J 5 bases; nucleotides not matched to a gene: 8. The CDR3 DNA follows: TGTGCCAGCAGTGAAGATAGCGGGGGGTCTCTTGAGACCCAGTACTTC. Protein sequence: CASSEDSGGSLETQYF.

The V gene is TRBV25-1, the J gene TRBJ1-1, with 7 bases lining up with TRBD1. Germline values: CDR1 MGHDK, CDR2 SYGVNS. V lost 5 bases and J lost 6; bases outside the gene matches: 9. The CDR3 length is 14 residues. CDR3 bases: TGTGCCAGCAGTACCGGGACAGTCACTTCTGAAGCTTTCTTT. This translates into CASSTGTVTSEAFF.